These 14 T cell receptor beta chains were sequenced from one sample in a study of blood T cell repertoires in COVID-19. Method: immunoSEQ multiplex PCR; TCRdb's copy keeps in-frame clones and lacks some. The sample has more than 25,000 clones, more than 65% seen once. Sequencing was performed on peripheral blood. The receptors stem from a man aged 45-65 years with active or convalescent COVID-19.

This sequence joins TRBV3-1 (or the pseudogene TRBV3-2) and TRBJ2-7; perhaps TRBD2 as D (7 bases). CDR1 LGHDT and CDR2 YNNKEL come from the germline V gene (reference sequence). The CDR3 is made up of 14 amino acids. V was trimmed by 4 bases and J by 7 bases, leaving 17 bases between them. The CDR3 DNA follows: TGTGCCAGCAGCCGGAGGGGGGGTCCGGAAGAGCAGTACTTC. This codes for CASSRRGGPEEQYF.

The chain couples TRBV19 to TRBJ2-5; 8 bases agree with TRBD1. The CDR3 runs 17 residues. Losses at the gene ends were 1 base for V and 2 bases for J; bases not matched to a gene: 9. Germline V gene lookup returns CDR1 LNHDA and CDR2 SQIVND (reference sequence). The CDR3 is CASSIVGQGFGQETQYF. The CDR3 region has the DNA TGTGCCAGTAGTATAGTTGGACAGGGCTTTGGGCAAGAGACCCAGTACTTC.

J is TRBJ2-3 and V is TRBV5-4; D is possibly TRBD2 (6 bases). V dropped 0 bases and J dropped 5 bases, with 13 bases sitting between them. The germline gives CDR1 SGHNT, CDR2 YYREEE (reference sequence). The CDR3 is 15 residues long. The CDR3 sequence is CASSLESGVGDTQYF. The CDR3 DNA reads TGTGCCAGCAGCTTGGAGTCGGGAGTTGGAGATACGCAGTATTTT.

The genes are TRBV5-1 and TRBJ2-1; perhaps TRBD1 as D (6 bases). The CDR3 sequence is 15 residues long. CDR1 is SGHRS and CDR2 is YFSETQ in the germline V gene. Trimming stripped 4 bases from V and 7 bases from J, with 18 bases between. The DNA for the CDR3 is TGCGCCAGCAGCCCGCTTAGGGGGTACGATAATGAGCAGTTCTTC. Its protein product is CASSPLRGYDNEQFF. Full variable domain (remainder filled in from reference TRBV5-1 and TRBJ2-1): KAGVTQTPRYLIKTRGQQVTLSCSPISGHRSVSWYQQTPGQGLQFLFEYFSETQRNKGNFPGRFSGRQFSNSRSEMNVSTLELGDSALYLCASSPLRGYDNEQFFGPGTRLTVL.

In nucleotides, the CDR3 is TGTGCCAGCAGTGAACTACGGGACACTATTATATGGAACATTCAGTACTTC. Amino acids: CASSELRDTIIWNIQYF. The chain has TRBV2 and TRBJ2-4, with D perhaps matching TRBD1 (6 bases). Germline CDR1 and CDR2: SNHLY and FYNNEI. Trimming pared 2 bases from V and 7 bases from J, leaving 21 bases between. The CDR3 is made up of 17 amino acids.

The chain couples TRBV14 to TRBJ1-1; 7 bases align to TRBD1. The V gene's germline CDR1 is SGHDN and CDR2 FVKESK. The CDR3 length is 13 residues. Trimming removed 6 bases from V and 0 bases from J; junction bases left unmatched: 1. Here the CDR3 reads CASSQGVNTEAFF. The DNA for the CDR3 is TGTGCCAGCAGTCAGGGGGTGAACACTGAAGCTTTCTTT.

Comments on this clone: At one boundary the junction diverges from the germline segment, which might be a read error. The gene calls are TRBV28 and TRBJ2-7; TRBD2 aligns across 13 bases. Germline V lookup: CDR1 MDHEN, CDR2 SYDVKM. The CDR3 loop spans 16 amino acids. The CDR3 sequence: CASSLWTSGSGRKQYF. In nucleotides, the CDR3 is TGTGCCAGCAGTCTATGGACTAGCGGGAGTGGAAGGAAGCAGTACTTC.

The gene calls are TRBV3-1 (or the pseudogene TRBV3-2) and TRBJ2-7; possibly TRBD2 for D (6 bases). Trimming stripped 4 bases from V and 3 bases from J, with 22 bases between. CDR3 length equals 17 residues. The germline CDR1 and CDR2 sequences are LGHDT and YNNKEL (reference sequence). The CDR3, as DNA: TGTGCCAGCAGCCCCTATGGGTCGAGGGACTCTGTCTACGAGCAGTACTTC. Amino acids: CASSPYGSRDSVYEQYF.

The chain employs TRBV5-4 and TRBJ2-3; 10 positions agree with TRBD2. V trimming: 4 bases; J trimming: 8 bases; junction bases outside the gene matches: 7. This CDR3 is 14 amino acids long. CDR1 and CDR2 (germline): SGHNT, YYREEE (reference sequence). CDR3 amino acids: CASSDLAGASTQYF. CDR3 in DNA: TGTGCCAGCAGCGACCTAGCGGGAGCGAGTACGCAGTATTTT.

This clone was counted only a few times. V and J are TRBV9 and TRBJ1-3; TRBD1 aligns across 7 bases. The ends lost 3 bases at V and 8 bases at J; junction bases unmatched: 5. The CDR3 has 13 amino acids. The V gene's germline CDR1 is SGDLS and CDR2 YYNGEE. CDR3 DNA: TGTGCCAGCAGCGGACAGGGCTTTGACACCATATATTTT. Translating it yields CASSGQGFDTIYF.

The genes are TRBV12-3 or TRBV12-4 and TRBJ2-1, with 10 bases that match TRBD2. CDR3 length equals 12 residues. V was clipped by 11 bases and J by 6 bases; unmatched bases: 4. In nucleotides, the CDR3 is TGTGCCGCGGCTAGCGGGGGCAATGAGCAGTTCTTC. The encoded protein is CAAASGGNEQFF.

The genes are TRBV7-2 and TRBJ1-5; D may be TRBD1 (6 bases). The V gene lost 6 bases and the J gene lost 0 bases, with 12 bases spanning the gap. In germline, CDR1 is SGHTA, CDR2 FQGNSA. The CDR3 is 15 amino acids. CDR3 DNA: TGTGCCAGCAGGGAGCAGGGGTATAGCAATCAGCCCCAGCATTTT. Translated: CASREQGYSNQPQHF.

V gene TRBV6-5 combines with J gene TRBJ2-2, with D hard to call. The germline V gene encodes CDR1 MNHEY and CDR2 SVGAGI. Trimming cost V 5 bases and J 6 bases, with 10 bases left between them. CDR3 size: 13 residues. The CDR3 here is CASSRSSAGELFF. CDR3 sequence (DNA): TGTGCCAGCAGTCGCTCGAGTGCCGGGGAGCTGTTTTTT.

The rearrangement joins TRBV27 to TRBJ1-3, with a tentative D call TRBD1 (5 bases). The V and J ends lost 6 bases and 2 bases respectively, with 11 bases between them. The CDR3 is 14 amino acids. CDR1 is MNHEY, CDR2 SMNVEV, per germline (reference sequence). The CDR3 nucleotides are TGTGCCAGCAGAGACAGATCGACTGGAAACACCATATATTTT. Protein product: CASRDRSTGNTIYF.